This TCR beta chain is drawn from a study of cytomegalovirus exposure and HLA in healthy donors. Study-wide results and caveats: Immune exposure data for these donors was limited to CMV serostatus.

PCR primers comprised 60 Vbeta and 13 Jbeta primers. This table comes from immunoSEQ multiplex PCR, and its TCRdb copy is limited to in-frame clones, with some not included. The sample yields approximately 210,000 clones, 75% to 80% seen once. Note on this clone: Its antigen is not identified.

CDR3 length equals 15 residues. Trimming pared 4 bases from V and 2 bases from J, leaving 15 bases between. Germline V gives CDR1 SGHNT, CDR2 YENEEA. The source is a male donor in good health and CMV-seronegative. The chain recombines TRBV11-3 with TRBJ2-7, with a weak D call TRBD1 (6 bases). The specimen sequenced was PBMCs. CDR3 coding DNA: TGTGCCAGCAGCTCCGGGACAACTCTTCCCTACGAGCAGTACTTC. This encodes CASSSGTTLPYEQYF.